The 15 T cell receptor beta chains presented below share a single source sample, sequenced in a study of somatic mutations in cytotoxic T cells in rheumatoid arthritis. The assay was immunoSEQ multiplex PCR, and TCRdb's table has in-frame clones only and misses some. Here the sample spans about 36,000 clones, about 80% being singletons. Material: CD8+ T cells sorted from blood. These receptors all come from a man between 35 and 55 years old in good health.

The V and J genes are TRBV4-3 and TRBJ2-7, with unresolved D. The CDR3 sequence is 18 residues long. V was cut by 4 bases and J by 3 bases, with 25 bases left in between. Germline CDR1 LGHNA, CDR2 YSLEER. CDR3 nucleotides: TGCGCCAGCAGCCCCGACTTTGGGTTAGACCTTTTCGGCTACGAGCAGTACTTC. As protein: CASSPDFGLDLFGYEQYF.

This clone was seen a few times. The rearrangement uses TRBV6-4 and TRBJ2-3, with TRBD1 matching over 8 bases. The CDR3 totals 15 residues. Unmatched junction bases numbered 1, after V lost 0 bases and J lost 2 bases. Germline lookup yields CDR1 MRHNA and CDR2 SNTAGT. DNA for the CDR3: TGTGCCAGCAGTGACTCGACAGGGGCCACAGATACGCAGTATTTT. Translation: CASSDSTGATDTQYF.

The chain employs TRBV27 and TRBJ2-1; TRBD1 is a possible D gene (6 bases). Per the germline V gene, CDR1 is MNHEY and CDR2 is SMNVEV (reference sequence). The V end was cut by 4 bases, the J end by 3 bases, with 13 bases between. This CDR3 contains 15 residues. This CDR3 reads CASSSGTPDYNEQFF. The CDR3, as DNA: TGTGCCAGCAGTTCCGGGACACCAGACTACAATGAGCAGTTCTTC.

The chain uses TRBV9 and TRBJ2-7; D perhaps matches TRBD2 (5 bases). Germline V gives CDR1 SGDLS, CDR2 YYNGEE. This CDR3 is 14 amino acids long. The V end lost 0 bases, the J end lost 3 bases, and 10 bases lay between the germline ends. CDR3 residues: CASSVAGLGYEQYF. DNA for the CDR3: TGTGCCAGCAGCGTAGCGGGGTTGGGCTACGAGCAGTACTTC.

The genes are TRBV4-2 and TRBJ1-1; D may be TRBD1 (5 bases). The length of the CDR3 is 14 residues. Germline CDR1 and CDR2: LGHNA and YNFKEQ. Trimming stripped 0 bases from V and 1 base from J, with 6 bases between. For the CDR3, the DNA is TGTGCCAGCAGCCAAGATGGGGGGAACACTGAAGCTTTCTTT. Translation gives CASSQDGGNTEAFF.

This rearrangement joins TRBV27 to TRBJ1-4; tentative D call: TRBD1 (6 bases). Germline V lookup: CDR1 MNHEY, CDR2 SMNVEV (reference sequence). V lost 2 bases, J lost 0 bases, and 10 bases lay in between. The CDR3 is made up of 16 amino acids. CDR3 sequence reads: CASSLVGQPTNEKLFF. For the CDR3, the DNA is TGTGCCAGCAGTTTAGTGGGACAACCAACTAATGAAAAACTGTTTTTT.

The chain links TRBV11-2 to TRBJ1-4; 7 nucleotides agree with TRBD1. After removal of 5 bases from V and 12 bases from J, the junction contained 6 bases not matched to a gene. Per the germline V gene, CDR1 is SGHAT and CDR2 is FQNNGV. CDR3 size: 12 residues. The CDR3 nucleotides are TGTGCCAGCAGCCCTGAGGGGGCGGAACTGTTTTTT. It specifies CASSPEGAELFF.

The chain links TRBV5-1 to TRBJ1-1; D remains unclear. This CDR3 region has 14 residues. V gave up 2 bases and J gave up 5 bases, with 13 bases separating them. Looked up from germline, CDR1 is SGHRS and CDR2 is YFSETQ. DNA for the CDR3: TGCGCCAGCAGCTTCCGAGGGCCGGGAACTGAAGCTTTCTTT. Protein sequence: CASSFRGPGTEAFF.

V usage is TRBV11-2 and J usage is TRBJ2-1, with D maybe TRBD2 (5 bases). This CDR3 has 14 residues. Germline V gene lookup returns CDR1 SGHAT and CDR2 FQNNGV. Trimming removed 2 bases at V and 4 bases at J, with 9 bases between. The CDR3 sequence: CASSLYGLYNEQFF. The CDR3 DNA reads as TGTGCCAGCAGCTTATACGGACTTTACAATGAGCAGTTCTTC. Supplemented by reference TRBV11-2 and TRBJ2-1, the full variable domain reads EAGVAQSPRYKIIEKRQSVAFWCNPISGHATLYWYQQILGQGPKLLIQFQNNGVVDDSQLPKDRFSAERLKGVDSTLKIQPAKLEDSAVYLCASSLYGLYNEQFFGPGTRLTVL.

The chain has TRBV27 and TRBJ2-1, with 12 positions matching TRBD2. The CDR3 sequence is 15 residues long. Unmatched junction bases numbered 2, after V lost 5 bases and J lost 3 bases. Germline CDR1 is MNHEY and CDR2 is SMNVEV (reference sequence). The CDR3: CASSPGLAGYNEQFF. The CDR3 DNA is TGTGCCAGCAGTCCGGGACTAGCGGGCTACAATGAGCAGTTCTTC.

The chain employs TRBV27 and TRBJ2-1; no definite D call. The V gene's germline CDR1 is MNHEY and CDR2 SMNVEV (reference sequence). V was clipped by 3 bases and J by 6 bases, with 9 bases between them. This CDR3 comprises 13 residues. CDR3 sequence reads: CASSFRDVNEQFF. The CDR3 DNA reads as TGTGCCAGCAGTTTTCGAGACGTCAATGAGCAGTTCTTC.

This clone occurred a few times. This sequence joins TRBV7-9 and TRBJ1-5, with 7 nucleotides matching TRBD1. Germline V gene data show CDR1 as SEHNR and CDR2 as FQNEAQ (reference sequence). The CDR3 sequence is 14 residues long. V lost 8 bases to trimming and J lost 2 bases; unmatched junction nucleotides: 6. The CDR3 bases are TGTGCCAGCTCTTACAGGGGCCGCAATCAGCCCCAGCATTTT. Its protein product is CASSYRGRNQPQHF.

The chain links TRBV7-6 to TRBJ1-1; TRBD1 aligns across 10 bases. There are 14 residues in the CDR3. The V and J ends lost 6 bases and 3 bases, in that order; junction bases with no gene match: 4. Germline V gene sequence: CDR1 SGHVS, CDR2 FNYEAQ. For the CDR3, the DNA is TGTGCCAGCAGTCCGGACAGGGGGGACACTGAAGCTTTCTTT. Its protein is CASSPDRGDTEAFF.

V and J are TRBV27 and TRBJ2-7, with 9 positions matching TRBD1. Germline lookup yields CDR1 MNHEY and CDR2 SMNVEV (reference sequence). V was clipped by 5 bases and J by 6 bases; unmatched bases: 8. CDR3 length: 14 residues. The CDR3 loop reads CASSTRTGASEQYF. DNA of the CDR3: TGTGCCAGCAGTACTAGGACAGGGGCGAGCGAGCAGTACTTC.

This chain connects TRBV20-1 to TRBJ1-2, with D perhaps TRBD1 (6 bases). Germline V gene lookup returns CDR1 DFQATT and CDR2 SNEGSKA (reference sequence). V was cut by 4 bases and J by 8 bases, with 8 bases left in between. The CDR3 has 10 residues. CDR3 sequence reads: CSAMQGGYTF. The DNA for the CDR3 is TGCAGTGCTATGCAGGGGGGCTACACCTTC.